The 18 T cell receptor beta chains given below trace back to one sample, sequenced in a study of cytomegalovirus exposure and HLA in healthy donors (dated by TCRdb to between 2016 and 2019). The library was obtained by the immunoSEQ multiplex PCR assay. A mixture of 60 forward primers for TCR Vbeta segments and 13 reverse primers for TCR Jbeta segments was used in the multiplex PCR. TCRdb's version of the immuneACCESS table is confined to in-frame rearrangements and falls short of the full clone set. An unresolved V gene accounts for under half of the shortfall where checked; the remainder is of unknown origin. In this sample the table shows 150,000 to 200,000 clones, approximately 80% of which occur a single time. The ten biggest clones cover 4.5% to 7.5% of the sample. The material sequenced was PBMCs. These receptors all stem from a woman aged 30 to 39 in good health and CMV-seropositive.

The chain has TRBV2 and TRBJ2-5; 8 positions match TRBD2. The trim removed 3 bases at V and 4 bases at J, leaving 4 bases unmatched. Germline CDR1 and CDR2: SNHLY and FYNNEI. This CDR3 region has 14 residues. The CDR3 loop is CASSDKRGGETQYF. Here the CDR3 DNA reads TGTGCCAGCAGTGACAAACGGGGGGGAGAGACCCAGTACTTC.

DNA for the CDR3: TGTGCCATCAATAGCGGGGGGGCAAACTACGAGCAGTACTTC. This sequence encodes CAINSGGANYEQYF. The V and J genes are TRBV6-6 and TRBJ2-7, with TRBD2 matching 11 bases. The V gene end was trimmed by 10 bases and the J gene end by 3 bases; junction bases not matched to a gene: 8. Germline assignment: CDR1 MNHNY and CDR2 SVGAGI (reference sequence). CDR3 size: 14 residues.

The chain employs TRBV27 and TRBJ2-5; 11 bases match TRBD2. V lost 5 bases to trimming and J lost 5 bases; unmatched junction nucleotides: 13. Germline V lookup: CDR1 MNHEY, CDR2 SMNVEV (reference sequence). CDR3 size: 17 residues. The CDR3 sequence: CASSLLASGGLGETQYF. The CDR3 nucleotides read TGTGCCAGCAGTCTTCTCGCTAGCGGGGGGTTGGGGGAGACCCAGTACTTC.

The V gene is TRBV5-5, the J gene TRBJ1-6; tentative D call: TRBD1 (5 bases). The CDR3 has 16 residues. V was clipped by 2 bases and J by 4 bases, with 13 bases between them. The germline CDR1 and CDR2 sequences are SGHKS and YYEKEE (reference sequence). Here the CDR3 DNA reads TGTGCCAGCAGCTTACAGGAAGGGCGATATAATTCACCCCTCCACTTT. Its translation: CASSLQEGRYNSPLHF.

This chain connects TRBV5-8 to TRBJ2-7; D is perhaps TRBD1 (6 bases). Trimming cost V 6 bases and J 6 bases, with 13 bases left between them. The CDR3 runs 12 residues. Germline CDR1 reads SGHTS; CDR2 reads YDEGEE. The CDR3 DNA is TGTGCCAGCAACAGGGCCATAAGCGAGCAGTACTTC. Amino acid sequence: CASNRAISEQYF.

The genes are TRBV18 and TRBJ1-1; no reliable D call. Trimming pared 3 bases from V and 3 bases from J, leaving 14 bases between. This CDR3 is built from 15 residues. Germline V gives CDR1 KGHSH, CDR2 LQKENI. CDR3 DNA sequence: TGTGCCAGCTCACCTAGGTCGGGGAAAGACACTGAAGCTTTCTTT. Residues: CASSPRSGKDTEAFF.

The rearrangement links TRBV6-4 to TRBJ1-2; D may be TRBD1 (5 bases). The V gene lost 6 bases and the J gene lost 2 bases, with 10 bases spanning the gap. The CDR3 contains 13 residues. Germline-derived CDR1 and CDR2 are MRHNA and SNTAGT. CDR3 DNA: TGTGCCAGCAGCAGGGCACAGAACTATGGCTACACCTTC. Its protein is CASSRAQNYGYTF.

The J gene is TRBJ2-7, the V gene TRBV7-2, with D uncertain. Per the germline V gene, CDR1 is SGHTA and CDR2 is FQGNSA. The CDR3 runs 14 residues. V dropped 6 bases and J dropped 4 bases, with 16 bases sitting between them. Here the CDR3 reads CASRPNSLRYEQYF. CDR3 DNA: TGTGCCAGCAGACCAAACAGTCTCCGGTACGAGCAGTACTTC.

DNA of the CDR3: TGCAGCGCGGAGAATGCTAACTATGGCTACACCTTC. This translates into CSAENANYGYTF. The chain is built from TRBV29-1 and TRBJ1-2, with D unresolved. CDR3 length: 12 residues. The germline V gene encodes CDR1 SQVTM and CDR2 ANQGSEA. V dropped 7 bases and J dropped 0 bases, with 9 bases sitting between them.

The CDR3, as DNA: TGTGCCAGCAGTGAATGGAGGCAGACGAACACTGAAGCTTTCTTT. Translated: CASSEWRQTNTEAFF. The chain links TRBV25-1 to TRBJ1-1, with D unclear. The CDR3 length is 15 residues. CDR1 MGHDK and CDR2 SYGVNS come from the germline V gene. Trimming stripped 1 base from V and 1 base from J, with 10 bases between.

The V gene is TRBV7-9, the J gene TRBJ2-7; weak D call: TRBD1 (5 bases). Germline CDR1 is SEHNR and CDR2 is FQNEAQ (reference sequence). Trimming removed 4 bases from V and 4 bases from J, with 14 bases in between. This CDR3 is built from 14 residues. The CDR3 is CASSSDKSGYEQYF. CDR3 DNA: TGTGCCAGCAGCTCCGACAAGTCAGGGTACGAGCAGTACTTC.

The chain recombines TRBV2 with TRBJ1-3, with D maybe TRBD1 (5 bases). The CDR3 sequence is 14 residues long. Trimming removed 4 bases from V and 1 base from J, with 8 bases in between. The V gene's germline CDR1 is SNHLY and CDR2 FYNNEI. CDR3 sequence reads: CASSVGGSGNTIYF. Here the CDR3 DNA reads TGTGCCAGCAGTGTTGGGGGGTCTGGAAACACCATATATTTT.

The genes are TRBV6-6 and TRBJ2-7; D possibly corresponds to TRBD2 (5 bases). Trimming stripped 2 bases from V and 3 bases from J, with 8 bases between. The CDR3 has 13 amino acids. Per the germline V gene, CDR1 is MNHNY and CDR2 is SVGAGI (reference sequence). The CDR3 coding sequence is TGTGCCAGCAGTTACCCGGCGGGCTACGAGCAGTACTTC. Translating gives CASSYPAGYEQYF.

This chain uses TRBV5-3 with TRBJ1-1; D call uncertain. TRBV5-3 is noted as an ORF with a role that remains uncertain. Between the trimmed V and J ends, which lost 0 bases and 6 bases, there was a span of 12 bases. This CDR3 is 14 amino acids long. CDR3 loop: CARSLAGPRAEAFF. CDR3 nucleotides: TGTGCCAGAAGCTTGGCGGGCCCGAGGGCTGAAGCTTTCTTT.

This chain connects TRBV6-5 to TRBJ1-4, with TRBD1 as a possible D gene (5 bases). CDR1 and CDR2 (germline): MNHEY, SVGAGI. V lost 8 bases and J lost 7, with 17 bases in between. CDR3 length: 14 amino acids. The CDR3 coding sequence is TGTGCCAGCCGGGGGGGAGGAATGAGTGAAAAACTGTTTTTT. Residues: CASRGGGMSEKLFF.

The chain uses TRBV13 and TRBJ2-3, with 8 bases identical to TRBD2. Germline loops: CDR1 PRHDT, CDR2 FYEKMQ (reference sequence). V trimming: 1 base; J trimming: 0 bases; junction bases outside the gene matches: 12. The CDR3 is 19 amino acids. The CDR3 DNA is TGTGCCAGCAGCTTAGTAGGACTAGCCGGCAGGGAGAGCACAGATACGCAGTATTTT. It translates to CASSLVGLAGRESTDTQYF.

J is TRBJ2-3 and V is TRBV6-6, with 11 bases aligning to TRBD2. Germline CDR1 and CDR2: MNHNY and SVGAGI (reference sequence). The CDR3 spans 15 residues. With 5 bases clipped from V and 3 bases from J, the junction kept 4 bases outside the gene matches. CDR3 in amino acids: CASSRLAGKTDTQYF. CDR3 nucleotide sequence: TGTGCCAGCAGTCGACTAGCGGGAAAGACAGATACGCAGTATTTT.

The V and J genes are TRBV9 and TRBJ2-1; D may be TRBD2 (6 bases). The V and J ends lost 0 bases and 9 bases respectively, with 22 bases between them. This CDR3 comprises 17 residues. Germline CDR1 reads SGDLS; CDR2 reads YYNGEE. Here the CDR3 reads CASSVGGGGREVSEQFF. CDR3 nucleotides: TGTGCCAGCAGCGTAGGTGGGGGAGGCAGGGAGGTCAGTGAGCAGTTCTTC.